This passage covers 12 T cell receptor beta chains from one sample sequenced in a study of metastatic and nonmetastatic thyroid tumors. TCRdb re-clonotyped the PCR reads through MiXCR. The top ten clones hold 13% of a sample with more than 15,000 clones, 27% of them seen once. Thyroid surgery had not been preceded by any treatment in any patient. Material for sequencing was adjacent normal tissue. Receptor source: a female donor with papillary thyroid cancer or a benign thyroid nodule (not recorded which). Some clones in this sample may be carry-over from other donors' samples.

The chain combines TRBV20-1 with TRBJ1-2; 11 positions match TRBD1. V trimming: 3 bases; J trimming: 3 bases; junction bases outside the gene matches: 3. The CDR3 runs to 14 residues. Germline V CDR1 and CDR2: DFQATT, SNEGSKA (reference sequence). Written as DNA, the CDR3 is TGCAGTGCTAGGGGGACAGGGGGAGACTATGGCTACACCTTC. Residues: CSARGTGGDYGYTF.

This sequence joins TRBV7-9 and TRBJ1-5; 7 bases are a match to TRBD1. The junction had 2 bases not matched to a gene; V was cut back by 3 bases and J by 0 bases. CDR1 is SEHNR and CDR2 is FQNEAQ in the germline V gene (reference sequence). CDR3 size: 15 residues. CDR3 loop: CASSFGTASNQPQHF. DNA of the CDR3: TGTGCCAGCAGCTTCGGGACAGCTAGCAATCAGCCCCAGCATTTT.

This chain links TRBV5-5 with TRBJ1-5; 8 positions match TRBD1. V shed 2 bases and J 3 bases; nucleotides not matched to a gene: 4. CDR3 length: 15 residues. Germline CDR1 reads SGHKS; CDR2 reads YYEKEE (reference sequence). In DNA, the CDR3 is TGTGCCAGCAGCTTATTGACAGGGGACAATCAGCCCCAGCATTTT. The encoded protein is CASSLLTGDNQPQHF.

Comments on this clone: One end of the junction is discordant with germline, which a read error may explain. The chain couples TRBV30 to TRBJ2-7; TRBD1 agrees at 7 bases. Germline CDR1 is GTSNPN and CDR2 is SVGIG (reference sequence). This CDR3 is built from 14 residues. CDR3 amino acids: CAWSVSGTAYGQYF. The DNA for the CDR3 is TGTGCCTGGAGTGTCTCCGGGACAGCCTACGGGCAGTACTTC.

This clone came up a few times. The rearrangement uses TRBV27 and TRBJ1-2; a weak D match, TRBD1 (5 bases). CDR1 is MNHEY and CDR2 is SMNVEV in the germline V gene (reference sequence). The CDR3 contains 16 residues. V was cut by 0 bases and J by 6 bases, with 17 bases left in between. The CDR3 DNA follows: TGTGCCAGCAGTTTATCGTCCGGGGCCTTAAAAGATGGCTACACCTTC. Protein: CASSLSSGALKDGYTF.

In its sample, this clone is medium-sized. The chain carries TRBV20-1 and TRBJ1-6, with D uncertain. Germline CDR1 and CDR2: DFQATT and SNEGSKA (reference sequence). The CDR3 has 17 amino acids. In DNA, the CDR3 is TGCAGCTCTATCCGGGTGGTCCCGAGCTCCTATAATTCACCCCTCCACTTT. The encoded protein is CSSIRVVPSSYNSPLHF.

Only a few counts were recorded for this clone. V is TRBV6-5 and J is TRBJ2-7, with D uncertain. V lost 0 bases and J 2 bases, leaving 11 bases between the germline ends. The CDR3 has 15 amino acids. Germline V gives CDR1 MNHEY, CDR2 SVGAGI. The CDR3 region has the DNA TGTGCCAGCAGTTACTCGAGACCTGAGACCTACGAGCAGTACTTC. This translates into CASSYSRPETYEQYF.

This clone counts as medium-sized. This chain links TRBV28 with TRBJ2-5, with D possibly TRBD2 on 5 matching bases. This CDR3 is 14 amino acids long. CDR1 and CDR2 (germline): MDHEN, SYDVKM. V was pared by 3 bases and J by 2 bases, with 10 bases between. The CDR3: CASSFSRGQETQYF. CDR3 nucleotides: TGTGCCAGCAGTTTCTCTAGAGGGCAAGAGACCCAGTACTTC.

The V call is TRBV30, the J call TRBJ1-6, with D uncertain. V lost 4 bases and J lost 10, with 8 bases in between. The CDR3 loop spans 11 amino acids. Germline V gives CDR1 GTSNPN, CDR2 SVGIG (reference sequence). For the CDR3, the DNA is TGTGCCTGGAAGTCAAAATCACCCCTCCACTTT. Translating it yields CAWKSKSPLHF.

This clone has only a few counts. This chain links TRBV6-1 with TRBJ2-3, with no clear D. The CDR3 extends over 13 amino acids. Between the trimmed V and J ends, which lost 4 bases and 2 bases, there was a span of 7 bases. The germline V gene encodes CDR1 MNHNS and CDR2 SASEGT. CDR3 bases: TGTGCCAGCAGTGGTAAGGACACAGATACGCAGTATTTT. This codes for CASSGKDTDTQYF.

The genes are TRBV28 and TRBJ2-7; 9 bases map to TRBD1. In germline, CDR1 is MDHEN, CDR2 SYDVKM. This CDR3 region has 15 residues. V shed 6 bases, J shed 1 base, and the junction held 7 bases outside the gene matches. The DNA for the CDR3 is TGTGCCAGCAGGGGACAGGGCGGCCGATCCTACGAGCAGTACTTC. This codes for CASRGQGGRSYEQYF.

The J gene is TRBJ2-3, the V gene TRBV9, with 14 bases matching TRBD2. Germline V gene data show CDR1 as SGDLS and CDR2 as YYNGEE. V trimming: 0 bases; J trimming: 4 bases; junction bases outside the gene matches: 4. The CDR3 covers 17 residues. The CDR3 is CASSVDGLAGGADTQYF. The DNA of the CDR3 is TGTGCCAGCAGCGTAGACGGACTAGCGGGGGGCGCAGATACGCAGTATTTT.